This TCR beta chain was identified during a study of T cells in Graves' hyperthyroidism and ophthalmopathy. In its sample, this clonotype was seen a few times. Amplification yielded TCR beta CDR3 regions, with RNA transcripts as the source. In the first-round RT-PCR of the TCR CDR3, the HTBI primer set was used. TCRdb fed the multiplex PCR reads into MiXCR, producing one record per CDR3 protein. The sample shows around 800,000 distinct CDR3 sequences, 35% to 45% of them seen only once. The CDR3 runs to 13 residues. V lost 4 bases, J lost 7 bases, and 14 bases lay in between. The germline CDR1 and CDR2 sequences are DFQATT and SNEGSKA (reference sequence).

This receptor was taken from a man between 18 and 35 years old with Graves' hyperthyroidism. J is TRBJ1-5 and V is TRBV20-1; D is perhaps TRBD1 (6 bases). Sequencing was performed on blood. DNA for the CDR3: TGCAGTGCTACGTGGGGGCCGGGCCAGCCCCAGCATTTT. It yields the protein CSATWGPGQPQHF.